Below are 23 T cell receptor beta chains sequenced from a single sample in a study of blood T cell repertoires in COVID-19. Method: immunoSEQ multiplex PCR; TCRdb's copy keeps in-frame clones and lacks some. The sample yields 260,000 or so clones, 85% seen once. The sequenced material came from PBMCs or T cells enriched from blood (not recorded which). The receptors come from a woman between 50 and 59 years old who had recovered from COVID-19.

This clone was seen a few times. The CDR3 here is CASSFDRTGGKDGYTF. In nucleotides, the CDR3 is TGTGCCAGCAGCTTCGACCGGACAGGGGGCAAGGATGGCTACACCTTC. V gene TRBV7-2 combines with J gene TRBJ1-2; 11 bases agree with TRBD1. The CDR3 has 16 amino acids. Germline CDR1 SGHTA, CDR2 FQGNSA. The ends lost 3 bases at V and 6 bases at J; junction bases unmatched: 9.

The chain combines TRBV5-1 with TRBJ1-1; 9 bases are shared with TRBD1. The trim removed 4 bases at V and 9 bases at J, leaving 7 bases unmatched. The CDR3 extends over 13 amino acids. The germline V gene has CDR1 SGHRS and CDR2 YFSETQ. CDR3 amino acids: CASSIRDRVQAFF. The DNA for the CDR3 is TGCGCCAGCAGCATCCGGGACAGGGTTCAAGCTTTCTTT.

The V call is TRBV6-6, the J call TRBJ1-5; TRBD1 aligns across 8 bases. Germline CDR1 MNHNY, CDR2 SVGAGI (reference sequence). The V gene end was trimmed by 6 bases and the J gene end by 2 bases; junction bases not matched to a gene: 6. This CDR3 spans 15 amino acids. CDR3 protein: CASRTGGRGNQPQHF. DNA of the CDR3: TGTGCCAGCAGAACAGGGGGTCGGGGCAATCAGCCCCAGCATTTT.

The rearrangement joins TRBV10-1 to TRBJ2-2; tentative D call: TRBD1 (6 bases). The CDR3 extends over 13 amino acids. The germline V gene encodes CDR1 WNHNN and CDR2 SYGVQD (reference sequence). The germline V and J ends were trimmed by 6 bases and 6 bases, with 11 bases remaining between them. CDR3 loop: CASRADRPGELFF. The CDR3 DNA follows: TGCGCCAGCAGAGCCGACAGGCCCGGGGAGCTGTTTTTT.

The V and J genes are TRBV28 and TRBJ1-1; D unresolved. The CDR3 extends over 13 amino acids. CDR1 is MDHEN, CDR2 SYDVKM, per germline. The V end lost 7 bases, the J end lost 1 base, and 10 bases lay between the germline ends. The CDR3 sequence: CASTLAGNTEAFF. The CDR3 coding sequence is TGTGCCAGCACCTTGGCGGGGAACACTGAAGCTTTCTTT.

This clone was detected a few times. J is TRBJ2-7 and V is TRBV30, with 9 bases matching TRBD2. V was clipped by 3 bases and J by 1 base; unmatched bases: 4. The V gene's germline CDR1 is GTSNPN and CDR2 SVGIG (reference sequence). The CDR3 runs to 14 residues. The CDR3 DNA sequence: TGTGCCTGGAGCTCACTAGCGGGTTCCTACGAGCAGTACTTC. It specifies CAWSSLAGSYEQYF.

The gene calls are TRBV18 and TRBJ1-3; tentatively, D is TRBD1 (6 bases). The CDR3 runs to 16 residues. The germline CDR1 and CDR2 sequences are KGHSH and LQKENI. The V and J ends lost 10 bases and 4 bases respectively, with 23 bases between them. The CDR3 nucleotides are TGTGCCACCCACGAGGGGGTGAATGTTGCCGGAAACACCATATATTTT. As protein: CATHEGVNVAGNTIYF.

The genes are TRBV15 and TRBJ2-3; 9 nucleotides agree with TRBD2. With 3 bases clipped from V and 1 base from J, the junction kept 8 bases outside the gene matches. CDR1 is LNHNV, CDR2 YYDKDF, per germline (reference sequence). The CDR3 is 17 amino acids. The DNA of the CDR3 is TGTGCCACCAGCAGCCTAGGGGTAGCGGGAGGCACAGATACGCAGTATTTT. Its protein product is CATSSLGVAGGTDTQYF.

V and J are TRBV5-4 and TRBJ2-4; D possibly corresponds to TRBD1 (5 bases). Germline loops: CDR1 SGHNT, CDR2 YYREEE (reference sequence). This CDR3 contains 19 residues. The ends were cut back, 0 bases at V and 0 bases at J, with 19 bases in the middle. In nucleotides, the CDR3 is TGTGCCAGCAGCTTGGCGGTCTTTCAGGGAATGGGAGCCAAAAACATTCAGTACTTC. It codes for CASSLAVFQGMGAKNIQYF.

V and J are TRBV9 and TRBJ1-2; D is possibly TRBD1 (5 bases). V lost 4 bases and J 8 bases, leaving 15 bases between the germline ends. Germline V lookup: CDR1 SGDLS, CDR2 YYNGEE. The CDR3 runs to 13 residues. For the CDR3, the DNA is TGTGCCAGCAGCACGCGGGGCGGGCGGGGCTACACCTTC. Its protein product is CASSTRGGRGYTF.

The chain joins TRBV4-3 to TRBJ2-3; 9 bases match TRBD2. Losses at the gene ends were 0 bases for V and 6 bases for J; bases not matched to a gene: 13. Germline V gene lookup returns CDR1 LGHNA and CDR2 YSLEER. The CDR3 contains 18 residues. CDR3 bases: TGCGCCAGCAGCCAAGATGAGGTGGCGGGAGGGCTTGTTGATACGCAGTATTTT. It is translated as CASSQDEVAGGLVDTQYF.

The chain employs TRBV7-6 and TRBJ2-1, with 14 bases aligning to TRBD2. This CDR3 has 16 amino acids. CDR1 is SGHVS and CDR2 is FNYEAQ in the germline V gene. The V and J ends lost 5 bases and 13 bases, in that order; junction bases with no gene match: 13. CDR3 coding DNA: TGTGCCAGCAGCCCGGGACTAGCGGGAGACTACTCCAAACAGTTCTTC. Translated: CASSPGLAGDYSKQFF. The variable domain in full, with the rest retrieved from reference TRBV7-6 and TRBJ2-1, is GAGVSQSPRYKVTKRGQDVALRCDPISGHVSLYWYRQALGQGPEFLTYFNYEAQQDKSGLPNDRFSAERPEGSISTLTIQRTEQRDSAMYRCASSPGLAGDYSKQFFGPGTRLTVL.

This chain uses TRBV5-1 with TRBJ1-4; D unclear. Trimming took 0 bases from V and 10 from J, leaving 13 bases between them. The CDR3 runs to 14 residues. CDR1 is SGHRS, CDR2 YFSETQ, per germline. In DNA form, the CDR3 reads TGCGCCAGCAGCTTGGCCCTGGGGAGTGGAAAACTGTTTTTT. Translation gives CASSLALGSGKLFF.

This clone was observed a single time. The rearrangement joins TRBV7-9 to TRBJ2-1, with 7 bases fitting TRBD2. Germline CDR1 reads SEHNR; CDR2 reads FQNEAQ (reference sequence). This CDR3 has 15 amino acids. Losses at the gene ends were 2 bases for V and 7 bases for J; bases not matched to a gene: 8. The DNA for the CDR3 is TGTGCCAGCAGCTTATGGGCTAGCGGAGGGAATGAGCAGTTCTTC. As protein: CASSLWASGGNEQFF. Full variable domain (missing parts from reference TRBV7-9 and TRBJ2-1): DTGVSQNPRHKITKRGQNVTFRCDPISEHNRLYWYRQTLGQGPEFLTYFQNEAQLEKSRLLSDRFSAERPKGSFSTLEIQRTEQGDSAMYLCASSLWASGGNEQFFGPGTRLTVL.

V is TRBV27 and J is TRBJ1-2, with no clear D. CDR1 is MNHEY, CDR2 SMNVEV, per germline (reference sequence). Trimming left V 5 bases short and J 0 bases short, with 7 bases between. The CDR3 covers 13 residues. The CDR3 nucleotides read TGTGCCAGCAGTCCAACATCTAACTATGGCTACACCTTC. It yields the protein CASSPTSNYGYTF.

V gene TRBV5-6 combines with J gene TRBJ2-5; possible D gene TRBD1, 5 bases. This CDR3 is built from 16 residues. The V gene lost 0 bases and the J gene lost 5 bases, with 17 bases spanning the gap. The germline V gene encodes CDR1 SGHDT and CDR2 YYEEEE. CDR3 in amino acids: CASSLGGTGLRETQYF. CDR3 bases: TGTGCCAGCAGCTTGGGAGGTACAGGTTTACGGGAGACCCAGTACTTC.

V is TRBV5-4 and J is TRBJ2-7, with D maybe TRBD1 (5 bases). This CDR3 comprises 14 residues. The V gene's germline CDR1 is SGHNT and CDR2 YYREEE (reference sequence). V was cut by 4 bases and J by 3 bases, with 14 bases left in between. The CDR3 DNA reads TGTGCCAGCAGCAATCGTGGGGCGATCTACGAGCAGTACTTC. Translation: CASSNRGAIYEQYF.

This clone was seen ten or more times. Distinct nucleotide sequences in the sample also encode this CDR3. This chain uses TRBV20-1 with TRBJ2-5; no reliable D call. Germline V gene sequence: CDR1 DFQATT, CDR2 SNEGSKA (reference sequence). Trimming cost V 5 bases and J 2 bases, with 6 bases left between them. This CDR3 spans 11 amino acids. The CDR3 DNA reads as TGCAGTGCTCAACATCAAGAGACCCAGTACTTC. Translation gives CSAQHQETQYF.

A single count supports this clone. The V call is TRBV6-6, the J call TRBJ2-2, with 11 bases that match TRBD1. The germline CDR1 and CDR2 sequences are MNHNY and SVGAGI (reference sequence). V lost 5 bases to trimming and J lost 3 bases; unmatched junction nucleotides: 23. The CDR3 totals 22 residues. This chain's CDR3 is CASSPGTGGHTRPAIYTGELFF. CDR3 nucleotide sequence: TGTGCCAGCAGTCCCGGGACAGGGGGACACACCCGACCAGCAATTTACACCGGGGAGCTGTTTTTT.

The genes are TRBV9 and TRBJ2-2; 7 bases match TRBD2. CDR3 length equals 16 residues. The germline V gene has CDR1 SGDLS and CDR2 YYNGEE. Trimming at V came to 0 bases and at J to 2 bases, leaving 4 bases not matched to a gene. DNA of the CDR3: TGTGCCAGCAGCGTAGTAGCGGGTACTAACACCGGGGAGCTGTTTTTT. Translated, it gives CASSVVAGTNTGELFF.

This chain connects TRBV6-2 or TRBV6-3 to TRBJ2-7; a possible D gene is TRBD2 (6 bases). Germline CDR1 and CDR2: MNHEY and SVGEGT. Trimming stripped 5 bases from V and 2 bases from J, with 13 bases between. The CDR3 contains 14 residues. Written as DNA, the CDR3 is TGTGCCAGCAGTCGGCTTAGCGGACCCTACGAGCAGTACTTC. It specifies CASSRLSGPYEQYF.

The chain carries TRBV4-1 and TRBJ1-1; 9 bases are shared with TRBD1. This CDR3 is 15 amino acids long. The ends lost 6 bases at V and 3 bases at J; junction bases unmatched: 8. Germline V lookup: CDR1 MGHRA, CDR2 YSYEKL. CDR3 in DNA: TGCGCCAGCAGGCATACAGGGGGCAAGCACACTGAAGCTTTCTTT. Translating gives CASRHTGGKHTEAFF.

The V gene is TRBV19, the J gene TRBJ1-1, with D maybe TRBD1 (5 bases). V was shortened by 11 bases and J by 3 bases, with 13 bases between the two germline ends. CDR1 and CDR2 from the germline V gene are LNHDA and SQIVND (reference sequence). The CDR3 loop spans 12 amino acids. In nucleotides, the CDR3 is TGTGCCTGCGGGACGGGGGACACTGAAGCTTTCTTT. It codes for CACGTGDTEAFF.